These 7 T cell receptor beta chains were all obtained from the same sample, sequenced in a study of cytomegalovirus exposure and HLA in healthy donors. PCR amplification relied on 60 Vbeta primers (plus 13 Jbeta primers). The protocol was immunoSEQ multiplex PCR, while the TCRdb copy is restricted to in-frame clones and leaves out a portion. The sample lists approximately 200,000 clones, about 83% seen once, with roughly 1.3% in the top ten. The sample comprised PBMCs. All receptors derive from a human donor in good health.

J is TRBJ2-1 and V is TRBV14; maybe TRBD2 (6 bases). Trimming pared 1 base from V and 1 base from J, leaving 11 bases between. The V gene's germline CDR1 is SGHDN and CDR2 FVKESK. The CDR3 sequence is 16 residues long. This chain's CDR3 is CASSQGYAGSYNEQFF. CDR3 in DNA: TGTGCCAGCAGCCAAGGTTATGCGGGATCCTACAATGAGCAGTTCTTC.

The rearrangement joins TRBV27 to TRBJ2-2; D is possibly TRBD2 (5 bases). CDR3 length: 13 amino acids. Germline CDR1 is MNHEY and CDR2 is SMNVEV (reference sequence). The V and J ends lost 10 bases and 5 bases respectively, with 14 bases between them. Written as DNA, the CDR3 is TGTGCCACCACCAATCAGCGGACCGGGGAGCTGTTTTTT. This translates into CATTNQRTGELFF.

The rearrangement uses TRBV5-6 and TRBJ1-1; no definite D call. V was cut by 3 bases and J by 0 bases, with 12 bases left in between. The V gene's germline CDR1 is SGHDT and CDR2 YYEEEE. The CDR3 consists of 15 residues. The CDR3 nucleotides are TGTGCCAGCAGCTGGGTAGCACGGATGAACACTGAAGCTTTCTTT. It translates to CASSWVARMNTEAFF.

V gene TRBV29-1 combines with J gene TRBJ2-3; a possible D gene is TRBD2 (5 bases). Looked up from germline, CDR1 is SQVTM and CDR2 is ANQGSEA. This CDR3 has 13 residues. V lost 7 bases to trimming and J lost 5 bases, with 16 bases between them. In nucleotides, the CDR3 is TGCAGCGAAGCGCGGAGCGGAAGAGATACGCAGTATTTT. The encoded protein is CSEARSGRDTQYF.

The V gene is TRBV5-4, the J gene TRBJ1-2; D unclear. The germline CDR1 and CDR2 sequences are SGHNT and YYREEE (reference sequence). This CDR3 comprises 16 residues. Trimming shortened V by 7 bases and J by 4 bases, and 23 bases separated the two germline ends. The CDR3 region has the DNA TGTGCCAGCCGCCACCGGGGAGGGTCACAGACCTATGGCTACACCTTC. Encoded protein: CASRHRGGSQTYGYTF.

V gene TRBV7-9 combines with J gene TRBJ2-2; 7 bases are shared with TRBD2. Germline CDR1 reads SEHNR; CDR2 reads FQNEAQ (reference sequence). The CDR3 is made up of 17 amino acids. Germline trimming cut 5 bases from V and 0 bases from J; bases unmatched to any gene: 9. DNA of the CDR3: TGTGCCAGCAGCCGTCGGGCTAGCGGTGCGAACACCGGGGAGCTGTTTTTT. It translates to CASSRRASGANTGELFF.

As for this clone: At one end, the junction sequence differs from germline, possibly due to a read error. The J gene is TRBJ2-7, the V gene TRBV7-9; the match to TRBD1 covers 12 bases. This CDR3 comprises 16 residues. Germline V lookup: CDR1 SEHNR, CDR2 FQNEAQ (reference sequence). In DNA form, the CDR3 reads TGTTCCAGCAGCACACGGGACAGGGGGCCCTCCTACGAGCAGTACTTC. Encoded protein: CSSSTRDRGPSYEQYF.